The source of this TCR beta chain is a study of blood T cell repertoires in COVID-19. Study processing details: Estimated nucleated cell counts came from reference gene primer amplification. Profiling relied on immunoSEQ multiplex PCR, and the TCRdb table lists in-frame clones only, not all of them. V, J and clone size derive from that table, while D and trimming were established from the DNA sequence. Of about 87,000 clones listed, around 75% are singletons. The germline V and J ends were trimmed by 1 base and 2 bases, with 11 bases remaining between them. This CDR3 contains 15 residues. In germline, CDR1 is MGHDK, CDR2 SYGVNS.

The clonotype was recovered from a woman aged 50 to 60 with acute or convalescent COVID-19. The rearrangement joins TRBV25-1 to TRBJ2-5; D not resolved. The source material was peripheral blood. The CDR3 coding sequence is TGTGCCAGCAGTGAATCGCAGGCGATTCAAGAGACCCAGTACTTC. Translation: CASSESQAIQETQYF.